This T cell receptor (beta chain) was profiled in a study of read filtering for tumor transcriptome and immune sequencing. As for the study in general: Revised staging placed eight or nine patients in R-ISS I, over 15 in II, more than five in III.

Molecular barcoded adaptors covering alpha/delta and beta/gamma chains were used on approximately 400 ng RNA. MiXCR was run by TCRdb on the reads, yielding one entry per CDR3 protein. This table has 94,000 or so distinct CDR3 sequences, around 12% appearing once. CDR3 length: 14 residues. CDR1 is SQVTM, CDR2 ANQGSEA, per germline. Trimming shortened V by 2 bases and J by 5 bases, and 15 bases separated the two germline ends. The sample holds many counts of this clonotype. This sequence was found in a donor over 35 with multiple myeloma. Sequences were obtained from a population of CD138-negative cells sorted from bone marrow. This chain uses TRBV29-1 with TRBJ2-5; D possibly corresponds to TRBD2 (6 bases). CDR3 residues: CSVERRAWGETQYF. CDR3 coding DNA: TGCAGCGTTGAACGGAGGGCCTGGGGGGAGACCCAGTACTTC.